The 19 T cell receptor beta chains below were found in one sample sequenced in a study of T cell changes during pregnancy in multiple sclerosis. Produced via immunoSEQ multiplex PCR; TCRdb's table is partial and in-frame only. The sample contains roughly 42,000 clones, about 91% of which appear only once. The specimen comprised CD4+ T cells from peripheral blood mononuclear cells, sampled in the second trimester of pregnancy. Receptors originate from a female donor in good health, enrolled as a control in a pregnancy study.

This clone was observed a single time. This rearrangement joins TRBV9 to TRBJ1-3; perhaps TRBD1 as D (6 bases). Germline assignment: CDR1 SGDLS and CDR2 YYNGEE. The CDR3 length is 17 residues. V shed 4 bases and J shed 4 bases, with 21 bases lying between them. The CDR3 nucleotides read TGTGCCAGCAGCCCCGAGACTGGACAGCCAAAAGGAAACACCATATATTTT. Its protein product is CASSPETGQPKGNTIYF.

The chain links TRBV2 to TRBJ1-2, with 7 bases identical to TRBD1. This CDR3 region has 13 residues. V shed 4 bases, J shed 4 bases, and the junction held 3 bases outside the gene matches. Germline CDR1 is SNHLY and CDR2 is FYNNEI. The CDR3 nucleotides read TGTGCCAGCAGTGGGGGACAGTTCTATGGCTACACCTTC. Translation: CASSGGQFYGYTF.

V and J are TRBV7-2 and TRBJ2-3; a weak D match, TRBD2 (7 bases). This CDR3 has 18 residues. Deletions cut 6 bases from V and 3 bases from J, with 25 bases between. The germline CDR1 and CDR2 sequences are SGHTA and FQGNSA. The chain's CDR3 is CASRPKGGGSAWTDTQYF. The CDR3, as DNA: TGTGCCAGCAGACCAAAAGGGGGAGGGAGCGCTTGGACAGATACGCAGTATTTT.

The V call is TRBV6-5, the J call TRBJ1-2, with TRBD1 as a possible D gene (5 bases). CDR3 length: 14 amino acids. Deletions cut 6 bases from V and 8 bases from J, with 19 bases between. The V gene's germline CDR1 is MNHEY and CDR2 SVGAGI. The chain's CDR3 is CASRRDGPYGGYTF. CDR3 bases: TGTGCCAGCAGGCGGGACGGACCATATGGAGGCTACACCTTC.

The chain's CDR3 is CASSTAGDRYEQYF. CDR3 bases: TGTGCCAGCAGTACGGCGGGGGACCGCTACGAGCAGTACTTC. The J gene is TRBJ2-7, the V gene TRBV28; 7 bases are shared with TRBD2. Germline CDR1 reads MDHEN; CDR2 reads SYDVKM. Losses at the gene ends were 5 bases for V and 3 bases for J; bases not matched to a gene: 7. This CDR3 is 14 amino acids long.

The chain carries TRBV9 and TRBJ2-1; 10 nucleotides agree with TRBD2. This CDR3 contains 15 residues. J lost 6 bases, V lost 3 bases, and 6 bases had no gene match. The germline CDR1 and CDR2 sequences are SGDLS and YYNGEE. CDR3 coding DNA: TGTGCCAGCAGCGCCAATAGCGGGGGGATCAATGAGCAGTTCTTC. Its protein is CASSANSGGINEQFF.

This chain uses TRBV29-1 with TRBJ2-1; TRBD2 is a possible D gene (6 bases). V was cut by 6 bases and J by 0 bases, with 15 bases left in between. CDR3 length equals 15 residues. Germline CDR1 is SQVTM and CDR2 is ANQGSEA. The CDR3 region has the DNA TGCAGCGTCCTAGGTGGGGGGAACTCCTACAATGAGCAGTTCTTC. Translation gives CSVLGGGNSYNEQFF.

Only one count was recorded for this clone. V and J are TRBV5-1 and TRBJ2-7; D perhaps matches TRBD1 (5 bases). Trimming took off 7 bases at V and 5 bases at J, with 13 bases between the two ends. The germline CDR1 and CDR2 sequences are SGHRS and YFSETQ. CDR3 length: 12 residues. CDR3 coding DNA: TGCGCCAGCGGCTCAGGGCTCGACGAGCAGTACTTC. This codes for CASGSGLDEQYF.

The chain links TRBV6-4 to TRBJ1-2, with D perhaps TRBD1 (5 bases). Trimming stripped 6 bases from V and 4 bases from J, with 12 bases between. From germline, CDR1 is MRHNA and CDR2 SNTAGT. This CDR3 comprises 13 residues. The CDR3 region is CASSRAAGYGYTF. CDR3 nucleotides: TGTGCCAGCAGCAGGGCCGCCGGCTATGGCTACACCTTC.

The chain couples TRBV19 to TRBJ1-1, with unresolved D. V was shortened by 6 bases and J by 1 base, with 9 bases between the two germline ends. CDR3 length: 13 amino acids. Germline loops: CDR1 LNHDA, CDR2 SQIVND (reference sequence). CDR3 DNA sequence: TGTGCCAGTAGCATTGAGGAGAACACTGAAGCTTTCTTT. Translated: CASSIEENTEAFF.

The chain links TRBV5-1 to TRBJ1-1; possibly TRBD1 for D (5 bases). This CDR3 region has 13 residues. V was trimmed by 2 bases and J by 4 bases, leaving 9 bases between them. Germline V gene sequence: CDR1 SGHRS, CDR2 YFSETQ. The CDR3 region has the DNA TGCGCCAGCAGCTTAACAGGAGCCACTGAAGCTTTCTTT. It encodes CASSLTGATEAFF. The variable domain in full, completed from reference TRBV5-1 and TRBJ1-1, reads KAGVTQTPRYLIKTRGQQVTLSCSPISGHRSVSWYQQTPGQGLQFLFEYFSETQRNKGNFPGRFSGRQFSNSRSEMNVSTLELGDSALYLCASSLTGATEAFFGQGTRLTVV.

The chain has TRBV5-1 and TRBJ2-4, with a tentative D call TRBD2 (6 bases). CDR1 SGHRS and CDR2 YFSETQ come from the germline V gene. V was trimmed by 2 bases and J by 1 base, leaving 7 bases between them. There are 14 residues in the CDR3. The CDR3 here is CASSFGGAKNIQYF. The CDR3 DNA is TGCGCCAGCAGCTTTGGAGGGGCCAAAAACATTCAGTACTTC.

The CDR3 bases are TGTGCCAGCAGCTTAAGACTTGTACCCGGAGGTGGCGAGCAGTACTTC. This codes for CASSLRLVPGGGEQYF. This rearrangement joins TRBV5-5 to TRBJ2-7; D is perhaps TRBD2 (5 bases). The CDR3 runs 16 residues. With 2 bases removed from V and 6 bases from J, the gap between germline ends came to 21 bases. Germline CDR1 SGHKS, CDR2 YYEKEE (reference sequence). Looking up the rest from reference TRBV5-5 and TRBJ2-7 gives the full variable domain: DAGVTQSPTHLIKTRGQQVTLRCSPISGHKSVSWYQQVLGQGPQFIFQYYEKEERGRGNFPDRFSARQFPNYSSELNVNALLLGDSALYLCASSLRLVPGGGEQYFGPGTRLTVT.

The J gene is TRBJ2-3, the V gene TRBV7-2; 9 bases are shared with TRBD2. V was clipped by 4 bases and J by 4 bases; unmatched bases: 6. The germline gives CDR1 SGHTA, CDR2 FQGNSA. CDR3 length: 15 amino acids. The CDR3 loop reads CASSSRGGVPDTQYF. In nucleotides, the CDR3 is TGTGCCAGCAGCTCGCGGGGGGGCGTTCCAGATACGCAGTATTTT.

The chain is built from TRBV30 and TRBJ1-1; 8 nucleotides agree with TRBD1. The germline CDR1 and CDR2 sequences are GTSNPN and SVGIG (reference sequence). This CDR3 is 14 amino acids long. Losses at the gene ends were 2 bases for V and 2 bases for J; bases not matched to a gene: 4. DNA for the CDR3: TGTGCCTGGAGTCGGACAGGGCTTAACACTGAAGCTTTCTTT. It specifies CAWSRTGLNTEAFF. Full variable domain (missing parts from reference TRBV30 and TRBJ1-1): SQTIHQWPATLVQPVGSPLSLECTVEGTSNPNLYWYRQAAGRGLQLLFYSVGIGQISSEVPQNLSASRPQDRQFILSSKKLLLSDSGFYLCAWSRTGLNTEAFFGQGTRLTVV.

The CDR3 is CASSQTSYEQYF. CDR3 nucleotide sequence: TGTGCCAGCAGCCAGACTAGCTACGAGCAGTACTTC. The chain links TRBV28 to TRBJ2-7; tentatively, D is TRBD2 (6 bases). The ends were cut back, 6 bases at V and 3 bases at J, with 9 bases in the middle. In germline, CDR1 is MDHEN, CDR2 SYDVKM. CDR3 length: 12 residues.

The rearrangement joins TRBV7-2 to TRBJ1-4, with 7 bases aligning to TRBD1. V shed 1 base and J 2 bases; nucleotides not matched to a gene: 4. CDR3 length equals 16 residues. CDR1 is SGHTA and CDR2 is FQGNSA in the germline V gene. CDR3 nucleotides: TGTGCCAGCAGCTTAGTTGGGACAGCTACTAATGAAAAACTGTTTTTT. Protein sequence: CASSLVGTATNEKLFF.

The CDR3 coding sequence is TGTGCCAGCACCCCAAACAGGGCCCCCTACGAGCAGTACTTC. The encoded protein is CASTPNRAPYEQYF. The chain recombines TRBV2 with TRBJ2-7; possibly TRBD1 for D (6 bases). The V and J ends lost 7 bases and 2 bases respectively, with 15 bases between them. Germline values: CDR1 SNHLY, CDR2 FYNNEI. CDR3 length: 14 residues.

The CDR3 region is CASRRGGLRYF. The CDR3 region has the DNA TGTGCCAGCAGGCGCGGCGGCCTAAGGTACTTC. The chain combines TRBV6-5 with TRBJ2-5, with D hard to call. The germline V gene encodes CDR1 MNHEY and CDR2 SVGAGI. This CDR3 contains 11 residues. Trimming left V 6 bases short and J 13 bases short, with 15 bases between.